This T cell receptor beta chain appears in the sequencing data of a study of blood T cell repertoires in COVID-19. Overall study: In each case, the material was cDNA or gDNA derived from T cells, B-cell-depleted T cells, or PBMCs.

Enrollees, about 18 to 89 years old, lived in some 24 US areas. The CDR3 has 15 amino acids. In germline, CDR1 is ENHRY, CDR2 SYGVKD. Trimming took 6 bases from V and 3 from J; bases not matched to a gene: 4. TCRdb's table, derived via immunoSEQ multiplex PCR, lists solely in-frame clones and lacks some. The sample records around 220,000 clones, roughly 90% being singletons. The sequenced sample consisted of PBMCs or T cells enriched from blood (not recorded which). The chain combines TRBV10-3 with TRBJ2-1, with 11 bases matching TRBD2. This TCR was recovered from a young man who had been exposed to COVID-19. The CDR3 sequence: CAISRTSGRYNEQFF. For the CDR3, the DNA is TGTGCCATCAGCCGGACTAGCGGGCGCTACAATGAGCAGTTCTTC.